One sample yielded the 10 T cell receptor beta chains listed below, sequenced in a study of molecular identifiers for immune sequencing clone quantification (dated by TCRdb to the late 2010s). Receptors were amplified or captured by PCR. The instrument was an Illumina MiSeq. TCRdb reran the public reads through fastp at Q25 and MiXCR, keeping productive beta chains. Records with the same CDR3 protein are collapsed into one entry carrying the most frequent genes and DNA. The sample records nearly 20,000 distinct CDR3 sequences, about a fifth of which are singletons. About 6.4% of the sample lies in the top ten. Input material: naive CD8+ T cells from blood, with Jurkat cell RNA spiked in. The sample's cell subset or site label, decoded: FACS-sorted CD8+CD4-CCR7+CD45RA+ naive T cells. The source is a human donor in good health. Some libraries in this study had Jurkat cell RNA spiked in.

This clonotype was seen a few times. The rearrangement joins TRBV28 to TRBJ2-7; maybe TRBD2 (6 bases). In germline, CDR1 is MDHEN, CDR2 SYDVKM. CDR3 length: 16 residues. V dropped 5 bases and J dropped 3 bases, with 20 bases sitting between them. The CDR3 sequence: CASSILGTGVIYEQYF. In DNA, the CDR3 is TGTGCCAGCAGTATCTTAGGAACGGGAGTTATCTACGAGCAGTACTTC.

The chain combines TRBV23-1 with TRBJ2-1; 10 bases agree with TRBD1. TRBV23-1 counts as an open reading frame of uncertain function. The CDR3 has 19 amino acids. The V and J ends lost 7 bases and 7 bases, in that order; junction bases with no gene match: 22. The CDR3 bases are TGCGCCAGCACCGACACTGGAGCGGTCGGGACAGGGGTGGTTAATGAGCAGTTCTTC. Translating it yields CASTDTGAVGTGVVNEQFF.

By sample fraction, this clonotype is medium-sized. V usage is TRBV6-2 or TRBV6-3 and J usage is TRBJ1-1; TRBD1 agrees at 10 bases. CDR3 length: 14 amino acids. V shed 7 bases, J shed 5 bases, and the junction held 7 bases outside the gene matches. Germline V gene sequence: CDR1 MNHEY, CDR2 SVGEGT. The CDR3 DNA is TGTGCCAGCAACGACAGGGGGCTGGGGACTGAAGCTTTCTTT. Translated, it gives CASNDRGLGTEAFF.

V and J are TRBV7-9 and TRBJ2-5, with 11 positions matching TRBD1. V trimming: 6 bases; J trimming: 4 bases; junction bases outside the gene matches: 7. The CDR3 covers 15 residues. Germline values: CDR1 SEHNR, CDR2 FQNEAQ (reference sequence). The chain's CDR3 is CASRPGQGARETQYF. Written as DNA, the CDR3 is TGTGCCAGCAGACCAGGACAGGGGGCGCGAGAGACCCAGTACTTC.

This clonotype occurred many times. Compared with germline, one end of the junction differs, possibly owing to a read error. V and J are TRBV5-1 and TRBJ2-1; 7 nucleotides line up with TRBD1. The germline V gene has CDR1 SGHRS and CDR2 YFSETQ. CDR3 length equals 12 residues. The CDR3, as DNA: TGCGCCAGCAGCCCCCCGCCGGGACAGTGGGTCTTC. Its protein is CASSPPPGQWVF.

CDR3: CASSGSGSSAAGELFF. CDR3 nucleotide sequence: TGTGCCAGCAGCGGGTCCGGTAGTAGTGCCGCCGGGGAGCTGTTTTTT. V is TRBV9 and J is TRBJ2-2; D gene unclear. Trimming removed 3 bases from V and 6 bases from J, with 18 bases in between. Germline-derived CDR1 and CDR2 are SGDLS and YYNGEE. The CDR3 is 16 amino acids.

J is TRBJ2-7 and V is TRBV5-1, with 12 positions matching TRBD2. This CDR3 region has 16 residues. V shed 3 bases, J shed 0 bases, and the junction held 4 bases outside the gene matches. The germline V gene has CDR1 SGHRS and CDR2 YFSETQ. Written as DNA, the CDR3 is TGCGCCAGCAGCTACCTAGCGGGAGGGCCCTCCTACGAGCAGTACTTC. The encoded protein is CASSYLAGGPSYEQYF.

This clonotype was seen only a few times. This rearrangement joins TRBV15 to TRBJ2-2; possibly TRBD2 for D (7 bases). Deletions cut 1 base from V and 4 bases from J, with 10 bases between. The CDR3 contains 15 residues. Germline assignment: CDR1 LNHNV and CDR2 YYDKDF (reference sequence). The CDR3 sequence is CATSRAGGGTGELFF. CDR3 sequence (DNA): TGTGCCACCAGCAGAGCGGGGGGCGGCACCGGGGAGCTGTTTTTT.

In its sample, this clonotype was seen many times. The CDR3 region is CASSQGTTRSNEQFF. For the CDR3, the DNA is TGTGCCAGCAGCCAAGGGACTACTCGGTCCAATGAGCAGTTCTTC. This chain uses TRBV7-2 with TRBJ2-1; 7 bases line up with TRBD2. V lost 5 bases and J lost 6; bases outside the gene matches: 10. The germline gives CDR1 SGHTA, CDR2 FQGNSA. The CDR3 consists of 15 residues.

This clonotype was found many times. The chain uses TRBV2 and TRBJ2-4; 13 bases line up with TRBD2. CDR1 is SNHLY and CDR2 is FYNNEI in the germline V gene. V lost 10 bases and J lost 7; bases outside the gene matches: 10. The CDR3 runs 15 residues. CDR3 protein: CATLGGTSGINIQYF. The CDR3, as DNA: TGTGCCACTCTGGGAGGGACTAGCGGGATCAACATTCAGTACTTC.